This T cell receptor beta chain emerged from a study of ipilimumab plus nivolumab after autologous stem cell transplantation. Across the whole study: A median of roughly 8 nivolumab and 5 ipilimumab doses were given. Both relapsed and primary refractory DLBCL were included.

Study results and caveats: TCR repertoire, Treg phenotype and gut microbiota reportedly support more study of this approach.

Repertoires were generated with immunoSEQ multiplex PCR, while TCRdb's copy carries only in-frame clones and drops some. This table holds around 84,000 clones, 83% found once. The V and J ends lost 3 bases and 5 bases respectively, with 18 bases between them. Germline V lookup: CDR1 MDHEN, CDR2 SYDVKM. The CDR3 extends over 16 amino acids. About this clone: The antigen is not known.

Checkpoint therapy with ipilimumab 1 mg/kg began 14 to 28 days after transplant. The chain employs TRBV28 and TRBJ2-3; D might be TRBD1 or TRBD2, each matching 6 bases. The receptor comes from a male donor with diffuse large B-cell lymphoma. The material sequenced was PBMCs, taken in a trial of ipilimumab plus nivolumab as post-transplant consolidation. CDR3 sequence reads: CASSFRGAGKGDTQYF. CDR3 sequence (DNA): TGTGCCAGCAGTTTTAGGGGGGCAGGGAAGGGAGATACGCAGTATTTT. The full variable domain, in which reference TRBV28 and TRBJ2-3 provide the parts outside the CDR3, is DVKVTQSSRYLVKRTGEKVFLECVQDMDHENMFWYRQDPGLGLRLIYFSYDVKMKEKGDIPEGYSVSREKKERFSLILESASTNQTSMYLCASSFRGAGKGDTQYFGPGTRLTVL.